These 32 T cell receptor beta chains originate from one sample sequenced in a study of breast tumors, draining lymph nodes, adjacent tissues. TCRdb ran MiXCR on the multiplex PCR reads and lists one entry per CDR3 protein. The table includes approximately 280,000 distinct CDR3 sequences, 30% detected once. Breast cancer patients provided tissue from their axillary draining lymph nodes. The sample taken for sequencing was axillary lymph node tissue. The receptors here all came from a female donor with breast cancer. Some clones in this sample may be carry-over from other donors' samples.

A few counts support this clonotype. The rearrangement joins TRBV3-1 to TRBJ2-1, with 10 bases matching TRBD2. The germline gives CDR1 LGHDT, CDR2 YNNKEL (reference sequence). J gave up 7 bases and V 4 bases, and 4 bases lay outside the gene matches. The CDR3 is made up of 14 amino acids. CDR3 bases: TGTGCCAGCAGCCCTAGCGGGAGAACGAATGAGCAGTTCTTC. Amino acids: CASSPSGRTNEQFF.

As regards this clonotype: Here the CDR3 omits its conserved ending phenylalanine or tryptophan, so a read error is the likely source. The V and J genes are TRBV7-2 and TRBJ1-1; maybe TRBD1 (6 bases). The CDR3 is 12 residues long. CDR1 SGHTA and CDR2 FQGNSA come from the germline V gene. Trimming removed 3 bases at V and 4 bases at J, with 6 bases between. The DNA for the CDR3 is TGTGCCAGCAGCTTGACAGGCACTGAAGCTTTCTCT. Amino acid sequence: CASSLTGTEAFS.

This clonotype was observed many times. The V call is TRBV19, the J call TRBJ2-3; D is unresolved. The CDR3 length is 15 residues. The V and J ends lost 1 base and 4 bases respectively, with 12 bases between them. Germline V gene sequence: CDR1 LNHDA, CDR2 SQIVND (reference sequence). The chain's CDR3 is CASSIGPRGADTQYF. DNA of the CDR3: TGTGCCAGTAGTATAGGACCCCGTGGGGCAGATACGCAGTATTTT.

This clonotype was seen many times. The chain combines TRBV29-1 with TRBJ2-7; 13 nucleotides align to TRBD2. Germline V gives CDR1 SQVTM, CDR2 ANQGSEA. The CDR3 has 15 amino acids. J was trimmed by 6 bases and V by 4 bases; bases with no gene match: 9. The CDR3 region has the DNA TGCAGCGTTGTTAAACGGACTAGCGGGAGAGGCGAGCAGTACTTC. Translated: CSVVKRTSGRGEQYF.

This clonotype was observed a few times. One base away lies a much larger clone, so this may be a sequencing read error. A read error is likely, as this CDR3 ends without the conserved phenylalanine or tryptophan. CDR3 loop: CASSEGQGLETQYS. CDR3 nucleotides: TGTGCCAGTAGTGAGGGTCAGGGCTTAGAGACCCAGTACTCC. The chain links TRBV19 to TRBJ2-5; D possibly matches TRBD1 or TRBD2 (5 bases each). The germline V and J ends were trimmed by 5 bases and 4 bases, with 14 bases remaining between them. The CDR3 has 14 residues. Germline CDR1 LNHDA, CDR2 SQIVND (reference sequence).

There are many counts of this clonotype. The chain links TRBV20-1 to TRBJ2-1; TRBD1 or TRBD2 may be the D gene (6 bases each). The CDR3 totals 15 residues. CDR1 and CDR2 (germline): DFQATT, SNEGSKA (reference sequence). V was trimmed by 3 bases and J by 4 bases, leaving 16 bases between them. The CDR3 region has the DNA TGCAGTGCTAGCGGGGGCCCCGTGGGATACAATGAGCAGTTCTTC. Protein sequence: CSASGGPVGYNEQFF.

The chain uses TRBV24-1 and TRBJ2-1; D not certain. The germline V gene encodes CDR1 KGHDR and CDR2 SFDVKD. V lost 0 bases to trimming and J lost 9 bases, with 8 bases between them. CDR3 length: 13 residues. The CDR3 sequence: CATSDLSSSEQFF. The CDR3 coding sequence is TGTGCCACCAGTGATTTGAGTAGCAGTGAGCAGTTCTTC.

The chain couples TRBV6-1 to TRBJ2-7; a weak D match, TRBD2 (7 bases). Germline lookup yields CDR1 MNHNS and CDR2 SASEGT. This CDR3 is built from 13 residues. The chain's CDR3 is CARLGGAHYEQYF. As DNA, the CDR3 is TGTGCTAGGCTGGGGGGGGCGCACTACGAGCAGTACTTC.

This clonotype came up many times. The rearrangement links TRBV11-3 to TRBJ2-1, with 8 bases lining up with TRBD2. V gave up 2 bases and J gave up 7 bases; unmatched junction bases: 7. Per the germline V gene, CDR1 is SGHNT and CDR2 is YENEEA. This CDR3 spans 15 amino acids. The CDR3 here is CASSLISGRWNEQFF. DNA for the CDR3: TGTGCCAGCAGCTTAATAAGCGGGAGATGGAATGAGCAGTTCTTC.

The V call is TRBV11-3, the J call TRBJ1-3, with 7 bases that match TRBD1. The DNA end is more similar to TRBJ1-1, so the J call may be wrong. Germline V gene lookup returns CDR1 SGHNT and CDR2 YENEEA. CDR3 length: 16 amino acids. The CDR3, as DNA: TGTGCCAGCAGCCACGGACAGGCGCTCATGAACACTGAAGCTTTCTTT. This encodes CASSHGQALMNTEAFF.

The gene calls are TRBV6-1 and TRBJ2-7; a weak D match, TRBD1 (6 bases). This CDR3 has 13 residues. Per germline, CDR1 MNHNS and CDR2 SASEGT. The V end lost 4 bases, the J end lost 2 bases, and 9 bases lay between the germline ends. The CDR3 region is CASSVDRAYEQYF. For the CDR3, the DNA is TGTGCCAGCAGTGTGGACAGAGCCTACGAGCAGTACTTC.

This clonotype was detected many times. The V call is TRBV5-1, the J call TRBJ2-3; 11 bases line up with TRBD1. Germline lookup yields CDR1 SGHRS and CDR2 YFSETQ. CDR3 size: 15 residues. The V segment lost 7 bases and the J segment 3 bases; nucleotides outside the gene matches: 7. CDR3 sequence: CASEDRGLSTDTQYF. The CDR3 coding sequence is TGCGCCAGCGAGGACAGGGGGCTATCAACAGATACGCAGTATTTT.

The V gene is TRBV3-1, the J gene TRBJ2-3, with unresolved D. The germline V gene has CDR1 LGHDT and CDR2 YNNKEL (reference sequence). The V end was cut by 4 bases, the J end by 0 bases, with 14 bases between. The CDR3 runs to 16 residues. CDR3 amino acids: CASSPIRLSSTDTQYF. In nucleotides, the CDR3 is TGTGCCAGCAGCCCGATTAGGCTCTCTAGCACAGATACGCAGTATTTT.

This clonotype was seen many times. The chain links TRBV6-1 to TRBJ1-4; D may be TRBD1 (5 bases). The V and J ends lost 3 bases and 9 bases respectively, with 11 bases between them. The V gene's germline CDR1 is MNHNS and CDR2 SASEGT. The CDR3 loop spans 13 amino acids. For the CDR3, the DNA is TGTGCCAGCAGTGAGGGGGTTGAACAAAAACTGTTTTTT. Amino acid sequence: CASSEGVEQKLFF.

The sample holds many counts of this clonotype. The chain is built from TRBV12-3 or TRBV12-4 and TRBJ2-1, with 10 bases lining up with TRBD2. This CDR3 has 15 amino acids. After removal of 5 bases from V and 1 base from J, the junction contained 2 bases not matched to a gene. The CDR3 is CASSPLAGSYNEQFF. CDR3 in DNA: TGTGCCAGCAGTCCACTAGCGGGATCCTACAATGAGCAGTTCTTC.

Concerning this clonotype: A much larger clone lies a single base off, so this may be a read error. The chain combines TRBV5-1 with TRBJ2-2; weak D call: TRBD1 (5 bases). CDR3 length: 14 amino acids. The germline V gene has CDR1 SGHRS and CDR2 YFSETQ. The ends were cut back, 10 bases at V and 1 base at J, with 14 bases in the middle. In DNA, the CDR3 is TGCGCCGGCCAGGGATCGCTGAACACCGGGGAGCTGTTTTTT. Its protein product is CAGQGSLNTGELFF.

The J gene is TRBJ2-5, the V gene TRBV19; TRBD1 aligns across 10 bases. The CDR3 runs 15 residues. Germline assignment: CDR1 LNHDA and CDR2 SQIVND (reference sequence). With V trimmed by 4 bases and J by 5 bases, 7 bases remained unmatched. The DNA of the CDR3 is TGTGCCAGTAGTACGACAGGGGGCGCGTTGGAGACCCAGTACTTC. It specifies CASSTTGGALETQYF.

Notes on this clonotype: The final CDR3 position lacks the conserved phenylalanine or tryptophan, pointing to a likely read error. It is unclear where the CDR3 begins or ends on the DNA, so no DNA is shown, and the CDR3 is as TCRdb lists it. CDR3 residues: CASSLGRNKGRANTGELLA. V gene TRBV9 combines with J gene TRBJ2-2; the table calls TRBD1, which could not be checked here. From germline, CDR1 is SGDLS and CDR2 YYNGEE. The CDR3 has 19 residues if both end residues are counted.

This clonotype was observed at least ten times. This chain links TRBV7-8 with TRBJ2-3; no reliable D call. CDR3 size: 16 residues. Germline CDR1 SGHVS, CDR2 FQNEAQ. The ends were cut back, 2 bases at V and 2 bases at J, with 14 bases in the middle. CDR3 DNA: TGTGCCAGCAGCTTAAGTCTTAGCTTAACCACAGATACGCAGTATTTT. This gives the protein CASSLSLSLTTDTQYF.

This clonotype was picked up many times. This chain links TRBV12-3 or TRBV12-4 with TRBJ2-3; TRBD1 is a possible D gene (6 bases). The germline V and J ends were trimmed by 4 bases and 3 bases, with 11 bases remaining between them. This CDR3 region has 14 residues. Written as DNA, the CDR3 is TGTGCCAGCAGTTGGGGTAGGGGGACAGATACGCAGTATTTT. It yields the protein CASSWGRGTDTQYF.

The V gene is TRBV30, the J gene TRBJ2-7; 13 nucleotides match TRBD2. V lost 2 bases, J lost 1 base, and 5 bases stayed unmatched. CDR1 is GTSNPN, CDR2 SVGIG, per germline (reference sequence). The CDR3 extends over 16 amino acids. CDR3 in amino acids: CAWSLVTSGRSYEQYF. The CDR3 DNA follows: TGTGCCTGGAGTTTGGTGACTAGCGGGAGGTCCTACGAGCAGTACTTC.

Note on this clonotype: A junction boundary mismatches the germline segment, possibly from a read error. The chain couples TRBV28 to TRBJ2-1, with 9 bases matching TRBD1. The CDR3 contains 12 residues. Looked up from germline, CDR1 is MDHEN and CDR2 is SYDVKM. CDR3 sequence (DNA): TGTGCCAGCAGTTTAAGGGACAGGGTTCCTTCTTTC. It translates to CASSLRDRVPSF.

The chain is built from TRBV27 and TRBJ1-4, with 10 bases lining up with TRBD1. CDR1 MNHEY and CDR2 SMNVEV come from the germline V gene (reference sequence). CDR3 size: 14 residues. Trimming took 5 bases from V and 7 from J; bases not matched to a gene: 4. The CDR3 region has the DNA TGTGCCAGCAGTACCGGGACAGGGGTTGAAAAACTGTTTTTT. Its translation: CASSTGTGVEKLFF.

The sample holds many counts of this clonotype. The chain joins TRBV28 to TRBJ2-5, with D maybe TRBD2 (6 bases). V lost 2 bases and J lost 11, with 12 bases in between. Per the germline V gene, CDR1 is MDHEN and CDR2 is SYDVKM. The CDR3 spans 12 residues. The CDR3 DNA reads TGTGCCAGCAGTTTAGCGGGGCGCCATCAGTACTTC. Translation gives CASSLAGRHQYF.

Many counts were recorded for this clonotype. This sequence joins TRBV9 and TRBJ2-5, with 11 positions matching TRBD2. The V segment lost 4 bases and the J segment 7 bases; nucleotides outside the gene matches: 6. This CDR3 is 14 amino acids long. Germline CDR1 SGDLS, CDR2 YYNGEE. The CDR3 coding sequence is TGTGCCAGCAGCCCACCGGGGACTAGCGGGACCCAGTACTTC. This gives the protein CASSPPGTSGTQYF. Filled out from reference TRBV9 and TRBJ2-5, the complete variable domain reads DSGVTQTPKHLITATGQRVTLRCSPRSGDLSVYWYQQSLDQGLQFLIQYYNGEERAKGNILERFSAQQFPDLHSELNLSSLELGDSALYFCASSPPGTSGTQYFGPGTRLLVL.

This clonotype was counted at least ten times. This sequence joins TRBV30 and TRBJ2-2, with no clear D. Germline V gives CDR1 GTSNPN, CDR2 SVGIG (reference sequence). The CDR3 runs to 12 residues. Trimming cost V 0 bases and J 6 bases, with 5 bases left between them. In DNA, the CDR3 is TGTGCCTGGAGTGTAGTTGCCGGGGAGCTGTTTTTT. Its translation: CAWSVVAGELFF.

In its sample, this clonotype was seen many times. One junction end does not reproduce the germline sequence, and a read error may be involved. The CDR3 nucleotides are TGCGCCAGCAGTTTGAACACCGGGGAGCTGTTTTTT. Translation: CASSLNTGELFF. V is TRBV11-3 and J is TRBJ2-2; D call uncertain. This CDR3 is built from 12 residues. CDR1 is SGHNT and CDR2 is YENEEA in the germline V gene.

This clonotype was observed at least ten times. The V and J genes are TRBV7-9 and TRBJ2-1; D is perhaps TRBD2 (6 bases). From germline, CDR1 is SEHNR and CDR2 FQNEAQ (reference sequence). This CDR3 has 18 residues. Between the trimmed V and J ends, which lost 3 bases and 8 bases, there was a span of 26 bases. CDR3 protein: CASSFFPLAVGWGDEQFF. CDR3 nucleotides: TGTGCCAGCAGCTTTTTCCCACTAGCTGTAGGGTGGGGGGATGAGCAGTTCTTC.

A few counts support this clonotype. V usage is TRBV11-2 and J usage is TRBJ2-2; tentative D call: TRBD1 (5 bases). Trimming pared 2 bases from V and 7 bases from J, leaving 23 bases between. The CDR3 runs to 18 residues. Looked up from germline, CDR1 is SGHAT and CDR2 is FQNNGV. CDR3 nucleotides: TGTGCCAGCAGCTTACGGTGGCCAACCCAGGGATCTGGCGGGGAGCTGTTTTTT. Protein: CASSLRWPTQGSGGELFF.

This clonotype occurred many times. The rearrangement joins TRBV20-1 to TRBJ1-2; D uncertain. This CDR3 comprises 13 residues. V lost 6 bases, J lost 2 bases, and 13 bases lay in between. The germline V gene encodes CDR1 DFQATT and CDR2 SNEGSKA (reference sequence). This CDR3 reads CSAEIGPNYGYTF. As DNA, the CDR3 is TGCAGTGCCGAGATAGGGCCGAACTATGGCTACACCTTC.

In its sample, this clonotype was seen many times. J is TRBJ1-4 and V is TRBV7-8; D call uncertain. This CDR3 comprises 14 residues. Germline loops: CDR1 SGHVS, CDR2 FQNEAQ. V dropped 3 bases and J dropped 6 bases, with 11 bases sitting between them. For the CDR3, the DNA is TGTGCCAGCAGCTTTCCGACGGCTGATGAAAAACTGTTTTTT. This codes for CASSFPTADEKLFF.

This clonotype was detected a few times. A much larger clone lies one base from this, so it may be a read error. This chain joins TRBV2 and TRBJ2-7; 7 bases fit TRBD2. CDR1 and CDR2 (germline): SNHLY, FYNNEI. The CDR3 is 13 residues long. V dropped 5 bases and J dropped 4; count of bases not matched to a gene: 5. DNA for the CDR3: TGTGCCAGCAGTCGACTAGCATGGTACGAGCAGTACTTC. It is translated as CASSRLAWYEQYF. Supplemented by reference TRBV2 and TRBJ2-7, the full variable domain reads EPEVTQTPSHQVTQMGQEVILRCVPISNHLYFYWYRQILGQKVEFLVSFYNNEISEKSEIFDDQFSVERPDGSNFTLKIRSTKLEDSAMYFCASSRLAWYEQYFGPGTRLTVT.